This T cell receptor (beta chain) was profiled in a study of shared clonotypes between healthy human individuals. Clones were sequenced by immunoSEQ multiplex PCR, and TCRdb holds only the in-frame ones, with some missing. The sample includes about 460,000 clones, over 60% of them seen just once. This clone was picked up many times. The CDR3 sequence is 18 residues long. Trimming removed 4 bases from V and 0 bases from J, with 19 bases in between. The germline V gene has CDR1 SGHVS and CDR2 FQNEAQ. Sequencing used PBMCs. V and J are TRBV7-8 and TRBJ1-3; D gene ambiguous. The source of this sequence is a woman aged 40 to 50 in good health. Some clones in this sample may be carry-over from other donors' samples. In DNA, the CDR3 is TGTGCCAGCAGCTCCAGGACTAGAGGCGGAAGCTCTGGAAACACCATATATTTT. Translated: CASSSRTRGGSSGNTIYF.